This TCR beta chain was obtained from a study of identifying expanded T cells in peripheral blood. Sequenced by immunoSEQ multiplex PCR; TCRdb stores in-frame clones only, minus some. The sample includes more than 95,000 clones, about four fifths seen only once; the top ten take 3.3%. The CDR3 runs to 11 residues. CDR1 is DFQATT, CDR2 SNEGSKA, per germline (reference sequence). V was pared by 5 bases and J by 10 bases, with 14 bases between. The TCR originated in a person aged 18-69 years in good health. This chain uses TRBV20-1 with TRBJ1-1, with D hard to call. Sequencing was performed on blood. The CDR3 region has the DNA TGCAGTGCTCCCCTGGAGGTTGCAGCTTTCTTT. Its translation is CSAPLEVAAFF.